This T cell receptor (beta chain) was sequenced during a study of blood T cells in healthy people across ages. Combining a sample-barcoded 5' primer with a J-beta primer mix, a second PCR ran for about 6 to 11 cycles. From the 5' RACE reads, TCRdb called clonotypes with MiXCR, one entry per CDR3 protein. The sample includes roughly 830,000 distinct CDR3 sequences, about 59% of them seen just once. Trimming removed 0 bases from V and 8 bases from J, with 6 bases in between. The CDR3 spans 12 residues. Germline loops: CDR1 SGDLS, CDR2 YYNGEE. Specimen: blood. The chain employs TRBV9 and TRBJ2-1, with D perhaps matching TRBD2 (5 bases). This TCR derives from a man aged 25-45 years in good health. CDR3 bases: TGTGCCAGCAGCGTAGGGAGGTATGAGCAGTTCTTC. Amino acid sequence: CASSVGRYEQFF.